The 5 T cell receptor beta chains below were found in one sample sequenced in a study of OX40 agonist ivuxolimab in advanced cancers. Method: immunoSEQ multiplex PCR; TCRdb's copy keeps in-frame clones and lacks some. The top ten clones hold more than 2.5% of a sample with more than 40,000 clones, more than 70% of them seen once. Source: CD4+ or CD8+ T cells sorted from blood, taken in a trial of the OX40 agonist ivuxolimab. These receptors were taken from an adult with an advanced solid tumor such as melanoma, head and neck, liver or kidney cancer.

The chain employs TRBV15 and TRBJ2-1; TRBD2 aligns across 8 bases. V lost 2 bases and J lost 8; bases outside the gene matches: 8. CDR1 is LNHNV, CDR2 YYDKDF, per germline (reference sequence). The CDR3 spans 15 residues. CDR3 amino acids: CATSRTGTSHDEQFF. The CDR3 nucleotides are TGTGCCACCAGCAGAACCGGGACTAGTCACGATGAGCAGTTCTTC.

This sequence joins TRBV6-1 and TRBJ2-7; D is ambiguous. V lost 7 bases and J lost 7, with 17 bases in between. This CDR3 has 13 amino acids. CDR1 is MNHNS, CDR2 SASEGT, per germline. The CDR3 sequence is CASILSPLGEQYF. CDR3 DNA sequence: TGTGCCAGCATCCTCTCCCCCTTAGGAGAGCAGTACTTC.

The chain is built from TRBV9 and TRBJ2-5; D not resolved. The CDR3 contains 13 residues. Per germline, CDR1 SGDLS and CDR2 YYNGEE. Trimming took off 4 bases at V and 5 bases at J, with 12 bases between the two ends. CDR3 DNA: TGTGCCAGCAGCCATCGAGAGAGGGAGACCCAGTACTTC. Residues: CASSHRERETQYF.

The gene calls are TRBV7-2 and TRBJ2-3, with 11 bases aligning to TRBD2. V shed 6 bases, J shed 4 bases, and the junction held 3 bases outside the gene matches. Germline CDR1 reads SGHTA; CDR2 reads FQGNSA. The CDR3 covers 14 residues. CDR3 sequence reads: CASRGLAEPDTQYF. CDR3 coding DNA: TGTGCCAGCAGGGGACTAGCGGAGCCAGATACGCAGTATTTT.

V and J are TRBV7-9 and TRBJ2-3; no clear D gene. Germline CDR1 is SEHNR and CDR2 is FQNEAQ (reference sequence). CDR3 size: 15 residues. V was pared by 5 bases and J by 0 bases, with 12 bases between. CDR3 nucleotides: TGTGCCAGCAGCCCGGACGGCACTAGCACAGATACGCAGTATTTT. As protein: CASSPDGTSTDTQYF.